This T cell receptor (beta chain) was sequenced for a study of T cell repertoires in cytomegalovirus infection. TCRdb reprocessed the reads with MiXCR, giving one entry per CDR3 protein. The sample shows approximately 120,000 distinct CDR3 sequences, about 30% of them seen only once. Study observations and caveats: The response measured ex vivo was dominated by TCR beta clonotypes (HLA-C-restricted and CMV-specific).

Germline V gene data show CDR1 as SNHLY and CDR2 as FYNNEI. The length of the CDR3 is 17 residues. In regard to this clonotype: Its antigen is undetermined. An end of the junction does not agree with germline; a read error may underlie this.

Source: CD8+ T cells from cultured PBMCs, taken from culture after CMV antigen stimulation. This chain joins TRBV2 and TRBJ2-2; D could derive from TRBD1 or TRBD2 (6 bases each). The TCR was taken from a human donor in good health (CMV status not recorded). Some clones in this sample may be carry-over from other donors' samples. The CDR3 here is CDSSFPRGATDTGELFF. DNA for the CDR3: TGTGACAGCAGTTTCCCGAGGGGGGCGACGGACACCGGGGAGCTGTTTTTT.